Sequencing of this TCR beta chain was carried out in a study of shared clonotypes between healthy human individuals. Each of the donors was a healthy adult who was HIV-negative and had not had a recent acute infection or vaccination. Subsets obtained from CD4+ cells comprised CD45RA+ naive and CD45RA-negative memory cells. CDR1 GTSNPN and CDR2 SVGIG come from the germline V gene (reference sequence). The CDR3 totals 14 residues. Findings of the study overall: It was the non-shared clonotypes that had lower generation probabilities than clonotypes shared by all four donors.

Concerning this clone: Antigen unknown.

Sequencing used immunoSEQ multiplex PCR; TCRdb keeps in-frame clones, though not all of them. Of about 1 million clones in the sample, roughly 80% were seen once. Sequencing was performed on memory CD4+ T cells sorted from blood. The subset: CD45RA-negative fraction. The sequence was collected from a man aged 18 to 30 in good health. The chain is built from TRBV30 and TRBJ2-5; perhaps TRBD1 as D (6 bases). The tail of the sequence fits TRBJ2-7 better, so the J call may be wrong. CDR3 DNA: TGTGCCTGGAGCTATACAGGGTACGTCTACGAGCAGTACTTC. Amino acid sequence: CAWSYTGYVYEQYF.